The clone carrying this T cell receptor (beta chain) was recorded many times. Its antigen is undetermined. The TCR beta library used iRepertoire HTBI primers with Arm-PCR amplification of CDR3. TCRdb analysed the multiplex PCR reads with MiXCR anew, one entry per CDR3 protein. The sample records some 340,000 distinct CDR3 sequences, 12% being singletons. This specimen belongs to a study of regulatory T cells in long-lasting Graves disease. Time point indicated: newly diagnosed GD, antithyroid drugs for less than 3 months. PBMCs provided the RNA from which the TCR library was made. Diagnoses of Graves' disease were made by American Thyroid Association guidelines. The study, taken as a whole, reports: Segments TRBV28, TRBJ1-2 and TRBJ2-5 showed preferential usage in persistent disease.

Deletions cut 3 bases from V and 6 bases from J, with 8 bases between. There are 13 residues in the CDR3. Germline values: CDR1 SGHTA, CDR2 FQGTGA. A further study also used this sample, focusing on T cells in Graves' hyperthyroidism and ophthalmopathy. This second report adds: Most expanded thyroid clonotypes above 0.001 also appeared in blood. Ophthalmopathy and stable hyperthyroidism were told apart by a 13 V-J model.

This sequence originates from a woman aged 18-30 years with Graves disease. The starting material was peripheral blood mononuclear cells (PBMCs), obtained at new diagnosis, from a patient treated with antithyroid drugs. The chain has TRBV7-3 and TRBJ2-2, with D hard to call. CDR3 region: CASSFSWSGELFF. The CDR3 coding sequence is TGTGCCAGCAGCTTCTCCTGGTCCGGGGAGCTGTTTTTT.